The 11 T cell receptor beta chains in this list originate from one sample, sequenced in a study of blood T cell repertoires in COVID-19. Sequencing was performed with immunoSEQ multiplex PCR; in TCRdb, only in-frame clones are kept and a portion is missing. Of under 200,000 clones in the sample, about 80% were seen once. Sequenced: PBMCs or T cells enriched from blood (not recorded which). These receptors were obtained from a man aged 50 or older who had recovered from COVID-19.

The chain uses TRBV28 and TRBJ2-3; 10 nucleotides line up with TRBD1. There are 16 residues in the CDR3. The V gene's germline CDR1 is MDHEN and CDR2 SYDVKM. The V segment lost 4 bases and the J segment 5 bases; nucleotides outside the gene matches: 9. CDR3 protein: CASSSPGQGLLDTQYF. As DNA, the CDR3 is TGTGCCAGCAGTTCACCGGGACAGGGGCTTTTAGATACGCAGTATTTT.

DNA of the CDR3: TGTGCCAACGCGGGACTAGCGAGGGCAGATACGCAGTATTTT. Amino acid sequence: CANAGLARADTQYF. V gene TRBV7-2 combines with J gene TRBJ2-3, with 10 bases fitting TRBD2. Germline V gene data show CDR1 as SGHTA and CDR2 as FQGNSA. The CDR3 loop spans 14 amino acids. After removal of 10 bases from V and 4 bases from J, the junction contained 8 bases not matched to a gene.

This clone occurred a few times. V gene TRBV11-2 combines with J gene TRBJ2-5, with 14 bases fitting TRBD2. V lost 5 bases to trimming and J lost 7 bases; unmatched junction nucleotides: 9. The germline V gene has CDR1 SGHAT and CDR2 FQNNGV. The CDR3 is 16 residues long. The CDR3 here is CASSQTSGGAVWTQYF. The CDR3 DNA is TGTGCCAGCAGCCAGACTAGCGGGGGGGCAGTGTGGACCCAGTACTTC.

This clone was seen a handful of times. This rearrangement joins TRBV23-1 to TRBJ1-2; 7 bases map to TRBD1. TRBV23-1 carries the ORF label, with uncertain function. The CDR3 has 15 amino acids. J gave up 8 bases and V 4 bases, and 13 bases lay outside the gene matches. CDR3 region: CASSLGLAGGSGYTF. CDR3 coding DNA: TGCGCCAGCAGTCTCGGCCTCGCAGGGGGGAGCGGCTACACCTTC.

The V and J genes are TRBV7-2 and TRBJ2-3, with D perhaps matching TRBD1 (5 bases). Trimming took off 2 bases at V and 4 bases at J, with 16 bases between the two ends. Germline values: CDR1 SGHTA, CDR2 FQGNSA. The CDR3 covers 16 residues. CDR3 region: CASSLWQGSRSDTQYF. CDR3 DNA: TGTGCCAGCAGCTTATGGCAGGGAAGTAGGTCAGATACGCAGTATTTT.

This clone has just one count. This chain uses TRBV3-1 (or the pseudogene TRBV3-2) with TRBJ2-1, with 14 bases aligning to TRBD2. The CDR3 is 18 residues long. V gave up 5 bases and J gave up 6 bases; unmatched junction bases: 12. Per germline, CDR1 LGHDT and CDR2 YNNKEL (reference sequence). CDR3 DNA sequence: TGTGCCAGCAGCGCCCGACTAGCGGGGGGGCCGAGGCGCAATGAGCAGTTCTTC. This translates into CASSARLAGGPRRNEQFF.

Here the CDR3 DNA reads TGTGCCAGCTCCCCCGGGCCAGGGGCCAACACTGAAGCTTTCTTT. Protein product: CASSPGPGANTEAFF. The chain carries TRBV11-3 and TRBJ1-1, with a possible D match to TRBD1 (6 bases). V lost 8 bases and J 2 bases, leaving 18 bases between the germline ends. The CDR3 totals 15 residues. Germline V gene data show CDR1 as SGHNT and CDR2 as YENEEA.

This chain joins TRBV7-6 and TRBJ1-2; a weak D match, TRBD1 (5 bases). CDR3 length equals 13 residues. Trimming removed 1 base at V and 3 bases at J, with 6 bases between. The germline V gene encodes CDR1 SGHVS and CDR2 FNYEAQ. Written as DNA, the CDR3 is TGTGCCAGCAGCTTAGGCAGGGACTATGGCTACACCTTC. As protein: CASSLGRDYGYTF.

The rearrangement links TRBV4-2 to TRBJ2-3; 7 nucleotides line up with TRBD2. Per the germline V gene, CDR1 is LGHNA and CDR2 is YNFKEQ. CDR3 length: 15 residues. V dropped 3 bases and J dropped 2; count of bases not matched to a gene: 5. The CDR3 nucleotides read TGTGCCAGCAGCCAGGGAGGGCTTGACACAGATACGCAGTATTTT. Encoded protein: CASSQGGLDTDTQYF.

This clone was observed a single time. This chain uses TRBV5-6 with TRBJ1-2; D ambiguous. CDR3 length: 19 amino acids. Germline V lookup: CDR1 SGHDT, CDR2 YYEEEE. V lost 2 bases to trimming and J lost 1 base, with 24 bases between them. CDR3 DNA sequence: TGTGCCAGCAGCTTCGTTTACACCAGGTCTAAGCCTGATAACTATGGCTACACCTTC. Translated, it gives CASSFVYTRSKPDNYGYTF.

This chain joins TRBV3-1 (or the pseudogene TRBV3-2) and TRBJ2-3, with 11 bases aligning to TRBD2. V dropped 3 bases and J dropped 2; count of bases not matched to a gene: 10. Germline V gene lookup returns CDR1 LGHDT and CDR2 YNNKEL (reference sequence). This CDR3 is 18 amino acids long. The CDR3 DNA reads TGTGCCAGCAGCCACGGAGCGGTAGCGGGGGGGTTCACAGATACGCAGTATTTT. Residues: CASSHGAVAGGFTDTQYF.